The clone carrying this TCR beta chain was seen a handful of times. The data derive from a study of cytomegalovirus exposure and HLA in healthy donors. V was cut by 8 bases and J by 4 bases, with 8 bases left in between. The length of the CDR3 is 11 residues. Germline CDR1 is MNHNS and CDR2 is SASEGT. PCR was performed using 60 Vbeta and 13 Jbeta primers. Assay used: immunoSEQ multiplex PCR; TCRdb lists only in-frame clones, some missing. The sample includes some 180,000 clones, 65% to 85% of them seen just once. The chain employs TRBV6-1 and TRBJ1-2, with D tentatively TRBD1 (5 bases). This clonotype was obtained from a man aged 40-49 years in good health and CMV-seropositive. The sequenced sample consisted of PBMCs. In nucleotides, the CDR3 is TGTGCCAGCCACGGGGGCTATGGCTACACCTTC. Its protein is CASHGGYGYTF.